The 24 T cell receptor beta chains presented below share a single source sample, sequenced in a study of cytomegalovirus exposure and HLA in healthy donors. Clones were sequenced by immunoSEQ multiplex PCR, and TCRdb holds only the in-frame ones, with some missing. The repertoire holds 150,000 to 200,000 clones, 80% to 90% seen once, with 1.2% in the top ten. Sequenced: PBMCs. The receptors were sampled from a woman aged 30 to 39 in good health and CMV-seronegative.

The chain employs TRBV19 and TRBJ2-1, with 10 bases fitting TRBD2. Germline V gene lookup returns CDR1 LNHDA and CDR2 SQIVND (reference sequence). Trimming cost V 10 bases and J 2 bases; bases outside gene matches: 8. CDR3 size: 15 residues. The CDR3 coding sequence is TGTGCCACCAAAAGGGGGACTAGCGCCTACAATGAGCAGTTCTTC. It translates to CATKRGTSAYNEQFF.

The chain links TRBV18 to TRBJ1-5; no firm D call. The CDR3 totals 13 residues. Germline values: CDR1 KGHSH, CDR2 LQKENI. Trimming removed 4 bases from V and 5 bases from J, with 9 bases in between. CDR3 sequence: CASSRTVDQPQHF. CDR3 DNA: TGTGCCAGCTCACGTACAGTGGATCAGCCCCAGCATTTT. The entire variable domain, with the rest obtained from reference TRBV18 and TRBJ1-5, is as follows: NAGVMQNPRHLVRRRGQEARLRCSPMKGHSHVYWYRQLPEEGLKFMVYLQKENIIDESGMPKERFSAEFPKEGPSILRIQQVVRGDSAAYFCASSRTVDQPQHFGDGTRLSIL.

The chain combines TRBV10-2 with TRBJ1-5; TRBD1 is a possible D gene (5 bases). In germline, CDR1 is WSHSY, CDR2 SAAADI. Trimming removed 0 bases at V and 5 bases at J, with 8 bases between. The CDR3 has 14 amino acids. In DNA form, the CDR3 reads TGCGCCAGCAGTGAGTCTGGCAGGGATCAGCCCCAGCATTTT. Its protein is CASSESGRDQPQHF.

The rearrangement uses TRBV5-1 and TRBJ2-3; weak D call: TRBD1 (5 bases). With 0 bases removed from V and 2 bases from J, the gap between germline ends came to 10 bases. CDR1 and CDR2 from the germline V gene are SGHRS and YFSETQ. CDR3 length: 15 residues. The CDR3 DNA reads TGCGCCAGCAGCTTGGAAGGACAATCCACAGATACGCAGTATTTT. Its protein is CASSLEGQSTDTQYF.

J is TRBJ1-1 and V is TRBV7-6, with 9 bases identical to TRBD1. Germline lookup yields CDR1 SGHVS and CDR2 FNYEAQ. The CDR3 loop spans 14 amino acids. The V gene end was trimmed by 1 base and the J gene end by 5 bases; junction bases not matched to a gene: 2. The CDR3 reads CASSLGTGDTEAFF. CDR3 coding DNA: TGTGCCAGCAGCTTAGGGACAGGGGATACTGAAGCTTTCTTT.

The chain links TRBV6-1 to TRBJ2-3, with a tentative D call TRBD1 (5 bases). The CDR3 consists of 10 residues. V lost 11 bases, J lost 6 bases, and 9 bases lay in between. From germline, CDR1 is MNHNS and CDR2 SASEGT. The CDR3 DNA is TGTGCCGGAGCAGGGGATACGCAGTATTTT. Residues: CAGAGDTQYF.

The V gene is TRBV4-2, the J gene TRBJ2-3; 9 nucleotides agree with TRBD1. From germline, CDR1 is LGHNA and CDR2 YNFKEQ. J gave up 6 bases and V 0 bases, and 7 bases lay outside the gene matches. The CDR3 contains 16 residues. The CDR3 is CASSQDTGTGLDTQYF. In DNA form, the CDR3 reads TGTGCCAGCAGCCAAGATACTGGGACAGGGCTGGATACGCAGTATTTT.

The CDR3 loop is CASNRGLQGNEQYF. The CDR3, as DNA: TGTGCCAGCAATAGGGGGCTCCAGGGGAACGAGCAGTACTTC. The chain links TRBV28 to TRBJ2-7; 7 nucleotides agree with TRBD1. Germline CDR1 MDHEN, CDR2 SYDVKM. V lost 7 bases to trimming and J lost 5 bases; unmatched junction nucleotides: 11. This CDR3 spans 14 amino acids.

The rearrangement joins TRBV7-9 to TRBJ1-2; TRBD1 matches 7 bases. Losses at the gene ends were 2 bases for V and 2 bases for J; bases not matched to a gene: 5. CDR1 SEHNR and CDR2 FQNEAQ come from the germline V gene (reference sequence). The CDR3 has 15 residues. CDR3 protein: CASSLTGVGNYGYTF. The DNA for the CDR3 is TGTGCCAGCAGCTTAACAGGGGTGGGGAACTATGGCTACACCTTC.

In this sample, this clone turned up many times. This chain links TRBV29-1 with TRBJ2-3, with D possibly matching TRBD1 (5 bases). V was trimmed by 6 bases and J by 0 bases, leaving 16 bases between them. Looked up from germline, CDR1 is SQVTM and CDR2 is ANQGSEA. The CDR3 has 15 amino acids. This CDR3 reads CSVRKGSTSTDTQYF. For the CDR3, the DNA is TGCAGCGTGCGGAAGGGGTCAACTAGCACAGATACGCAGTATTTT.

The chain links TRBV5-1 to TRBJ1-1; maybe TRBD1 (5 bases). The V and J ends lost 4 bases and 2 bases respectively, with 12 bases between them. CDR3 length equals 14 residues. Germline V CDR1 and CDR2: SGHRS, YFSETQ. The CDR3: CASSVGHGNTEAFF. The CDR3 region has the DNA TGCGCCAGCAGCGTCGGACACGGAAACACTGAAGCTTTCTTT.

V is TRBV29-1 and J is TRBJ2-7; 11 nucleotides agree with TRBD2. The trim removed 4 bases at V and 2 bases at J, leaving 16 bases unmatched. CDR3 length: 18 residues. Germline V gene data show CDR1 as SQVTM and CDR2 as ANQGSEA. CDR3 region: CSVVPSGTGLAGTYEQYF. Here the CDR3 DNA reads TGCAGCGTTGTACCCTCCGGGACCGGACTAGCGGGTACCTACGAGCAGTACTTC.

This clone has just a few counts. The CDR3 DNA is TGTGCCAGCAGTGTTACAGGGGGGAATCAGCCCCAGCATTTT. Protein product: CASSVTGGNQPQHF. The chain recombines TRBV6-1 with TRBJ1-5; 8 bases line up with TRBD1. CDR1 and CDR2 from the germline V gene are MNHNS and SASEGT. J lost 4 bases, V lost 4 bases, and 3 bases had no gene match. The CDR3 covers 14 residues.

This clone was seen at least ten times. Here the CDR3 reads CASGGNYGYTF. CDR3 in DNA: TGTGCCAGTGGCGGTAACTATGGCTACACCTTC. J is TRBJ1-2 and V is TRBV19; no clear D gene. Per the germline V gene, CDR1 is LNHDA and CDR2 is SQIVND (reference sequence). Trimming removed 8 bases at V and 1 base at J, with 5 bases between. CDR3 length: 11 amino acids.

Written as DNA, the CDR3 is TGTGCCAGCAGCGCCGGGACAGGGAAAACTGAAGCTTTCTTT. Protein: CASSAGTGKTEAFF. The rearrangement joins TRBV9 to TRBJ1-1, with TRBD1 identical over 9 bases. Germline loops: CDR1 SGDLS, CDR2 YYNGEE. This CDR3 is built from 14 residues. J lost 5 bases, V lost 3 bases, and 5 bases had no gene match.

This chain joins TRBV5-1 and TRBJ1-2, with D maybe TRBD1 (5 bases). CDR1 SGHRS and CDR2 YFSETQ come from the germline V gene. The CDR3 sequence is 13 residues long. Trimming left V 0 bases short and J 8 bases short, with 11 bases between. The chain's CDR3 is CASSLEQALGYTF. The CDR3 nucleotides are TGCGCCAGCAGCTTGGAACAGGCCTTGGGCTACACCTTC. The whole variable domain, remainder taken from reference TRBV5-1 and TRBJ1-2, is KAGVTQTPRYLIKTRGQQVTLSCSPISGHRSVSWYQQTPGQGLQFLFEYFSETQRNKGNFPGRFSGRQFSNSRSEMNVSTLELGDSALYLCASSLEQALGYTFGSGTRLTVV.

The chain uses TRBV12-2 and TRBJ2-1; the table names TRBD2, a call not compared with the DNA. TRBV12-2 is flagged as a pseudogene. The CDR3 sequence is 15 residues long. CDR3 sequence (DNA): TGTGCAAGTCGCCCTAGACTAGCGGGAGGGGATGAGCAGTTCTTC. This gives the protein CASRPRLAGGDEQFF.

The J gene is TRBJ1-5, the V gene TRBV6-1; D gene unclear. This CDR3 comprises 14 residues. The germline CDR1 and CDR2 sequences are MNHNS and SASEGT. Between the trimmed V and J ends, which lost 0 bases and 4 bases, there was a span of 7 bases. The CDR3 protein is CASSEASLNQPQHF. DNA of the CDR3: TGTGCCAGCAGTGAAGCCTCTCTAAATCAGCCCCAGCATTTT.

The rearrangement uses TRBV9 and TRBJ1-4; 7 bases match TRBD1. The length of the CDR3 is 15 residues. CDR1 and CDR2 (germline): SGDLS, YYNGEE. V gave up 4 bases and J gave up 5 bases; unmatched junction bases: 8. CDR3 sequence reads: CASSTRTGENEKLFF. In DNA form, the CDR3 reads TGTGCCAGCAGCACCCGGACAGGAGAGAATGAAAAACTGTTTTTT. The whole variable domain, filled in from reference TRBV9 and TRBJ1-4, reads DSGVTQTPKHLITATGQRVTLRCSPRSGDLSVYWYQQSLDQGLQFLIQYYNGEERAKGNILERFSAQQFPDLHSELNLSSLELGDSALYFCASSTRTGENEKLFFGSGTQLSVL.

This clone was observed a few times. The chain carries TRBV6-1 and TRBJ2-3; TRBD2 aligns across 16 bases. The CDR3 spans 20 residues. The V gene end was trimmed by 4 bases and the J gene end by 1 base; junction bases not matched to a gene: 11. CDR1 and CDR2 (germline): MNHNS, SASEGT. CDR3 sequence reads: CASSGSQGLAGGRGTDTQYF. CDR3 nucleotides: TGTGCCAGCAGTGGATCCCAGGGACTAGCGGGGGGGCGGGGCACAGATACGCAGTATTTT.

The gene calls are TRBV7-2 and TRBJ1-5, with TRBD1 identical over 9 bases. With 2 bases clipped from V and 5 bases from J, the junction kept 10 bases outside the gene matches. This CDR3 contains 17 residues. The germline V gene has CDR1 SGHTA and CDR2 FQGNSA. The DNA for the CDR3 is TGTGCCAGCAGCTTAAGGTCCTGGACAGGGGAAGATCAGCCCCAGCATTTT. It encodes CASSLRSWTGEDQPQHF.

This clone was seen only once. The chain combines TRBV6-5 with TRBJ1-1, with D tentatively TRBD1 (5 bases). The germline CDR1 and CDR2 sequences are MNHEY and SVGAGI. This CDR3 contains 15 residues. V gave up 2 bases and J gave up 1 base, with 11 bases separating them. The DNA for the CDR3 is TGTGCCAGCAGTTACATGGTAGGACAGAACACTGAAGCTTTCTTT. Protein product: CASSYMVGQNTEAFF.

The rearrangement joins TRBV5-6 to TRBJ2-7; 11 nucleotides match TRBD2. V was clipped by 4 bases and J by 2 bases; unmatched bases: 8. CDR1 and CDR2 (germline): SGHDT, YYEEEE. The CDR3 contains 16 residues. The CDR3 DNA reads as TGTGCCAGCAGCCTCCTTCTAGCGGGGGGTCCCTACGAGCAGTACTTC. Encoded protein: CASSLLLAGGPYEQYF.

The chain uses TRBV6-5 and TRBJ1-2, with 7 bases matching TRBD1. Germline lookup yields CDR1 MNHEY and CDR2 SVGAGI. The CDR3 length is 15 residues. V lost 6 bases, J lost 4 bases, and 11 bases stayed unmatched. In DNA, the CDR3 is TGTGCCAGCAGCCGTCCCGGGACAGCCTTCTATGGCTACACCTTC. Translation gives CASSRPGTAFYGYTF.